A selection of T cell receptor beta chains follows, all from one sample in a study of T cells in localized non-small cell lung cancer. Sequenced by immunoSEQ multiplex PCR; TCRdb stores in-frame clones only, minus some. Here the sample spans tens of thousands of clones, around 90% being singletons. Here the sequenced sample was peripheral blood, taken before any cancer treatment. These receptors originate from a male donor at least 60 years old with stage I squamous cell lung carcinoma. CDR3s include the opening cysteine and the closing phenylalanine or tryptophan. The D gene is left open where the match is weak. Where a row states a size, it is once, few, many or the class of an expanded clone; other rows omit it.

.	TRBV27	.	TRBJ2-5	TGTGCCAGCAGGGGGTACCAAGAGACCCAGTACTTC	CASRGYQETQYF
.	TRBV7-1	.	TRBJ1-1	TGTGCCAGCAGCTTAACCGACACAGGGTCGGACACTGAAGCTTTCTTT	CASSLTDTGSDTEAFF
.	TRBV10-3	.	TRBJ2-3	TGTGCCATCAGTGATCCCCCTGGTATAAGCACAGATACGCAGTATTTT	CAISDPPGISTDTQYF
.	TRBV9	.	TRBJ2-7	TGTGCCAGCAGCCCTCGGGGAAAGTCACGCGAGCAGTACTTC	CASSPRGKSREQYF
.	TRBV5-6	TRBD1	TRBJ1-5	TGTGCCAGCAGCACCAACAGGGGGCAGGGGAATCAGCCCCAGCATTTT	CASSTNRGQGNQPQHF
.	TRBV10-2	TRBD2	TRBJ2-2	TGCGCCAGCACCGTGGGACTAGCGGGGAACACCGGGGAGCTGTTTTTT	CASTVGLAGNTGELFF
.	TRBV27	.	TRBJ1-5	TGTGCCAGCAGTTCCCCCGGTCAGCCCCAGCATTTT	CASSSPGQPQHF
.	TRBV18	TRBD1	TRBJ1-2	TGTGCCAGCTCACCGAGTCCAGGGGGGTATGGCTACACCTTC	CASSPSPGGYGYTF
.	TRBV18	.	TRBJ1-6	TGTGCCAGCTCACCGGGGGGACCCCTCCACTTT	CASSPGGPLHF
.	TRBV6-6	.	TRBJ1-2	TGTGCCAGCAGTTACTCGTCACAGACCCACTATGGCTACACCTTC	CASSYSSQTHYGYTF
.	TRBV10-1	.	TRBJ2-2	TGCGCCAGCAGTGAAAGACACCCCCCGAACACCGGGGAGCTGTTTTTT	CASSERHPPNTGELFF
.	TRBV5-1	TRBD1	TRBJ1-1	TGCGCCAGCAGTCCTGGGGTTGACAGGGCTAGGGCTTTCTTT	CASSPGVDRARAFF
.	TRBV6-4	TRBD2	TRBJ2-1	TGTGCCAGCCCACGGGGGGCCTACAATGAGCAGTTCTTC	CASPRGAYNEQFF
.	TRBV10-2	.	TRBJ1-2	TGCGCCAGCAGAACAGGGTACGACGGCTACACCTTC	CASRTGYDGYTF
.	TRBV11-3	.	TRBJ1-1	TGTGCCAGCAGCCTGGGGGGGAACACTGAAGCTTTCTTT	CASSLGGNTEAFF
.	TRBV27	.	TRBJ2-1	TGTGCCAGCAGTTTAGGCGGGACATCATACAATGAGCAGTTCTTC	CASSLGGTSYNEQFF
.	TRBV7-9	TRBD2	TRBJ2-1	TGTGCCAGCAGCTTAGCGCTGGGACTAGCGGGAGATGAGCAGTTCTTC	CASSLALGLAGDEQFF
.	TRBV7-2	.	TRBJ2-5	TGTGCCAGCAGCTTATTTAGGGACCCCCAAGAGACCCAGTACTTC	CASSLFRDPQETQYF
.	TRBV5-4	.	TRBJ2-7	TGTGCCAGCAGCTTCCAGGGCTACGAGCAGTACTTC	CASSFQGYEQYF
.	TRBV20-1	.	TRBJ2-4	TGCAGTGCTAGATCCCAAAACATTCAGTACTTC	CSARSQNIQYF
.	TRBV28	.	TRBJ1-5	TGTGCCACCGCAACAGGGTTTATCCAGCCCCAGCATTTT	CATATGFIQPQHF
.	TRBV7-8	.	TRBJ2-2	TGTGCCAGCAGCGCGAAGTCTCAGGTTTTCACCGGGGAGCTGTTTTTT	CASSAKSQVFTGELFF
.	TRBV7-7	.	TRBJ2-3	TGTGCCAGCAGCTCGCCAGGGACCACGCAGTATTTT	CASSSPGTTQYF
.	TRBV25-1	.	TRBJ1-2	TGTGCCAGCAAAGATAGGGGGATCGATCCCTATGGCTACACCTTC	CASKDRGIDPYGYTF
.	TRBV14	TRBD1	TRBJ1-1	TGTGCCAGCAACCCAATTAACAGGGGCACTGAAGCTTTCTTT	CASNPINRGTEAFF
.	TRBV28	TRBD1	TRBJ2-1	TGTGCCAGCAGCTGGGGGGACAGGGACTCCAATGAGCAGTTCTTC	CASSWGDRDSNEQFF
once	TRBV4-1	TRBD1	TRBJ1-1	TGCGCCAGCAGCCAAGAAGGGACAGGGGGCAGGGAGGCTTTCTTT	CASSQEGTGGREAFF
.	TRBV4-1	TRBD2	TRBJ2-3	TGCGCCAGCAGCCAAGTGGGGCGGGGGGCTCCTAGCACAGATACGCAGTATTTT	CASSQVGRGAPSTDTQYF
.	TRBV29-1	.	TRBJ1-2	TGCAGCGTGGGGGGACATTCGGACCCAGCTAACTATGGCTACACCTTC	CSVGGHSDPANYGYTF
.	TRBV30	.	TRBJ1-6	TGTGCCTGGATGGGAGGCTTAAATTCACCCCTCCACTTT	CAWMGGLNSPLHF
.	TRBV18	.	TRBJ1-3	TGTGCCAGCTCTACAGGAACTGGAAACACCATATATTTT	CASSTGTGNTIYF
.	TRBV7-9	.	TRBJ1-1	TGTGCCAGCAGCCGACAGTTTAAGAACACTGAAGCTTTCTTT	CASSRQFKNTEAFF
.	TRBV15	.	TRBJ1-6	TGTGCCACCAGCAGTACTGGGACGCAGTATAATTCACCCCTCCACTTT	CATSSTGTQYNSPLHF
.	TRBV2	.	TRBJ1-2	TGTGCCAGCAGTGCTCAGGGTAAAGGCTACACCTTC	CASSAQGKGYTF
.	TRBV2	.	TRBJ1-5	TGTGCCAGCAGTACGGGTAGCAATCAGCCCCAGCATTTT	CASSTGSNQPQHF
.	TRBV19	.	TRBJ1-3	TGTGCCAGTACCTGGGGGTCACTTTTAGGGACTGGAAACACCATATATTTT	CASTWGSLLGTGNTIYF
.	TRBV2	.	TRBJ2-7	TGTGCCAGCAGTGAAATTGCCGCGACAGGCAGCTACGAGCAGTACTTC	CASSEIAATGSYEQYF
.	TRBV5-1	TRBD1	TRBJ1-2	TGCGCCAGCAGCTTAGAGGGGGCCTCCTTGGGCTACACCTTC	CASSLEGASLGYTF
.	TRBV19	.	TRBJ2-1	TGTGCCAGTAGTACCACGGGTTCCCAGTTCTTC	CASSTTGSQFF
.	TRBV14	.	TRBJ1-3	TGTGCCAGCAGCCAAGAAGGATGGAAGAGCTCTGGAAACACCATATATTTT	CASSQEGWKSSGNTIYF
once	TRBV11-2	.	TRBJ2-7	TGTGCCAGCAGCCCGCCCTACGAGCAGTACTTC	CASSPPYEQYF
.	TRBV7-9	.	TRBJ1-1	TGTGCCAGCAGCTTAGTGCGGACGAACACTGAAGCTTTCTTT	CASSLVRTNTEAFF
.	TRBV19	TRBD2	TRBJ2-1	TGTGCCAGTAGTAACCCGGGGGGGCCCTATGAGCAGTTCTTC	CASSNPGGPYEQFF
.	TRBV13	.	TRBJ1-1	TGTGCCAGCAGCCCACGGGCTGTCCATGAAGCTTTCTTT	CASSPRAVHEAFF
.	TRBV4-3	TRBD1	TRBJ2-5	TGCGCCAGCAGCCAGGAACAGGGGGTTGAGACCCAGTACTTC	CASSQEQGVETQYF
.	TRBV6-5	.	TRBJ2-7	TGTGCCAGCAGTTACGGGCTAGCTGAATACGAGCAGTACTTC	CASSYGLAEYEQYF
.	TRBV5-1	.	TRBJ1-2	TGCGCCAGCAGCGCACAGGGTTATGGCTACACCTTC	CASSAQGYGYTF
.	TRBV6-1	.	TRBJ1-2	TGTGCCAGCAATGTCAATGATAACTATGGCTACACCTTC	CASNVNDNYGYTF
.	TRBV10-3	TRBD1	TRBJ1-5	TGTGCGAGCCGGACAGGGGAGAATCAGCCCCAGCATTTT	CASRTGENQPQHF
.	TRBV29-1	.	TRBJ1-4	TGCAGCGTACTCGCGGGGGATGAAAAACTGTTTTTT	CSVLAGDEKLFF
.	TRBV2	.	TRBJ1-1	TGTGCCAGCCTTGGGGGCCAAGGCGCTTTCTTT	CASLGGQGAFF
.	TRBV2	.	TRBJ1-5	TGTGCCAGCAGTAAGGAGGTGGGAGGGGGTCAGCCCCAGCATTTT	CASSKEVGGGQPQHF
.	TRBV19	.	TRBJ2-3	TGTGCCAGTAGTATAGGGTTGAACCGACGGCTTAGCACAGATACGCAGTATTTT	CASSIGLNRRLSTDTQYF
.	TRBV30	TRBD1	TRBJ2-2	TGTGCCTGGAGTGGACCAGGGGGCACCACCGGGGAGCTGTTTTTT	CAWSGPGGTTGELFF
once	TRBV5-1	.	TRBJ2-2	TGCGCCAGCAGCTCCAAAAACGGGGGTCCCCTTACCGGGGAGCTGTTTTTT	CASSSKNGGPLTGELFF